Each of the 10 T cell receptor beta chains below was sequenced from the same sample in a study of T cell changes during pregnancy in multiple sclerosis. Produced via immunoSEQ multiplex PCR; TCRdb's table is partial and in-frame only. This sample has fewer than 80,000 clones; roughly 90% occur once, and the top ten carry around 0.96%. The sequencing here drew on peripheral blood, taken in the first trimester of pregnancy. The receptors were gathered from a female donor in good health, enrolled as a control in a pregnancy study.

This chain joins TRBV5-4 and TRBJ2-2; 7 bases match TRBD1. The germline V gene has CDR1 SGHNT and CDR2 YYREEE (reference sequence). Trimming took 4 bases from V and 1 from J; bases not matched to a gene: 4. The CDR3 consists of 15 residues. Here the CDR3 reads CASSLTGLNTGELFF. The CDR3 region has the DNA TGTGCCAGCAGCCTGACAGGGTTGAACACCGGGGAGCTGTTTTTT.

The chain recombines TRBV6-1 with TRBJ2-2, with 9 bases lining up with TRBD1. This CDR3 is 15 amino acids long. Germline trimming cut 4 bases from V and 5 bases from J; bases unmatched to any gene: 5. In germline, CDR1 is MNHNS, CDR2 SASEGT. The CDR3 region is CASSGDRVGTGELFF. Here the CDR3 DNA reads TGTGCCAGCAGTGGGGACAGGGTTGGGACCGGGGAGCTGTTTTTT.

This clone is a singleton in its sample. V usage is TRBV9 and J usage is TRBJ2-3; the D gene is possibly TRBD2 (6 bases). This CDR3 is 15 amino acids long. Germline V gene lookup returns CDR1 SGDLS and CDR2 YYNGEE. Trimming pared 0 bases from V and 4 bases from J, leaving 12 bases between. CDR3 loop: CASSVDTGVADTQYF. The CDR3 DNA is TGTGCCAGCAGCGTAGATACGGGAGTCGCAGATACGCAGTATTTT.

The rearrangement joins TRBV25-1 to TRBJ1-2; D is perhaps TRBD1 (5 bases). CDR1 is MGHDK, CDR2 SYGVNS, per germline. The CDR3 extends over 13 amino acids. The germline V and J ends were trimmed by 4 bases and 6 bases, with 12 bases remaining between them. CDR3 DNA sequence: TGTGCCAGCAGTGTGGCAGGGTTAGATGGCTACACCTTC. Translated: CASSVAGLDGYTF.

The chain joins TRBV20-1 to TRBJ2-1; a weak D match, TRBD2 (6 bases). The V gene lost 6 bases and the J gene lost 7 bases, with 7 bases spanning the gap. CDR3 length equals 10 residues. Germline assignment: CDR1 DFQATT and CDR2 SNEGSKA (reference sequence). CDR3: CSAEGNEQFF. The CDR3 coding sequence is TGCAGTGCGGAGGGAAATGAGCAGTTCTTC.

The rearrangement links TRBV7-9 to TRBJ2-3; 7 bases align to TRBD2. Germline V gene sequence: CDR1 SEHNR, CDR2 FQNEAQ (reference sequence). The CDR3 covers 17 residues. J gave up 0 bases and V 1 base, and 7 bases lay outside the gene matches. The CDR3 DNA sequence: TGTGCCAGCAGCTTAGACGTTTCTAGCGGCAGCACAGATACGCAGTATTTT. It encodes CASSLDVSSGSTDTQYF. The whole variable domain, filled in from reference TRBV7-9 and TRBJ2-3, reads DTGVSQNPRHKITKRGQNVTFRCDPISEHNRLYWYRQTLGQGPEFLTYFQNEAQLEKSRLLSDRFSAERPKGSFSTLEIQRTEQGDSAMYLCASSLDVSSGSTDTQYFGPGTRLTVL.

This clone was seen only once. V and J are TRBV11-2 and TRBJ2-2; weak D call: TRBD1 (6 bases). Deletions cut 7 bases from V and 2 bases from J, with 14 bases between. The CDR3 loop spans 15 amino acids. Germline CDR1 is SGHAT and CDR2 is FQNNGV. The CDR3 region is CASTRDIRNTGELFF. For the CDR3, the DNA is TGTGCCAGCACCCGGGACATTCGAAACACCGGGGAGCTGTTTTTT.

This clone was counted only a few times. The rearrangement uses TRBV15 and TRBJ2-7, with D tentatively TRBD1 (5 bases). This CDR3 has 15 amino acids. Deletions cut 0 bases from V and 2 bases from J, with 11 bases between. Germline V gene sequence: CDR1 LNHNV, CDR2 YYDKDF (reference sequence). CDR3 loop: CATSRDRARTYEQYF. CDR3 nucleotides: TGTGCCACCAGCAGAGACAGGGCAAGGACCTACGAGCAGTACTTC.

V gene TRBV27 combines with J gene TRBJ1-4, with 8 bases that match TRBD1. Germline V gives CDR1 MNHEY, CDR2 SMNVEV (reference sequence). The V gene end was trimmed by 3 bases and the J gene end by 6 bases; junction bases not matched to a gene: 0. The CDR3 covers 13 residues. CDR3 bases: TGTGCCAGCAGTTTGACAGGGGATGAAAAACTGTTTTTT. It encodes CASSLTGDEKLFF.

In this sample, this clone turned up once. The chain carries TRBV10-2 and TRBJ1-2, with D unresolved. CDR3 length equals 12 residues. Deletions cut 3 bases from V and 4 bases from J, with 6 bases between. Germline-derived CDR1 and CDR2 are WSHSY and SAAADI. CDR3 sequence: CASSESGYGYTF. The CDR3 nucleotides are TGCGCCAGCAGTGAATCAGGCTATGGCTACACCTTC.